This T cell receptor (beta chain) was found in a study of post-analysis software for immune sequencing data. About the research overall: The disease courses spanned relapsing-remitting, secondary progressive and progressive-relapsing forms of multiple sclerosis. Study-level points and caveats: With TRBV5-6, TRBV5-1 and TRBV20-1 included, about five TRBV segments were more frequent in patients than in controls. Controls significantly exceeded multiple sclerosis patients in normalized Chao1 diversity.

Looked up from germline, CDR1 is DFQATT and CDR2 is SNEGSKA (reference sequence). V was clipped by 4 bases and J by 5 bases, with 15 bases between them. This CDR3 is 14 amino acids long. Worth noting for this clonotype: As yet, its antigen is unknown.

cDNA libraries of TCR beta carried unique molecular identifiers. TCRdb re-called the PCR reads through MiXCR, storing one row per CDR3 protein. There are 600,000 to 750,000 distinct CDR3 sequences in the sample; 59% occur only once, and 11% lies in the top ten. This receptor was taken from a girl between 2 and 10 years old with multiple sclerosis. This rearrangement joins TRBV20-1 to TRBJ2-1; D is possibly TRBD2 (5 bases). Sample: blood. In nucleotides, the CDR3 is TGCAGTGCTATACTCTTCGGGGTGCACAATGAGCAGTTCTTC. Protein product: CSAILFGVHNEQFF.